This section outlines one T cell receptor beta chain sequence together with its context. These data come from a study of sequential checkpoint blockade in melanoma. Study in general: First-line arms were nivolumab then ipilimumab, or the reverse, randomized 1:1. Each arm's sequence ended with maintenance nivolumab.

Germline lookup yields CDR1 SQVTM and CDR2 ANQGSEA. The CDR3 totals 11 residues. Trimming left V 4 bases short and J 6 bases short, with 9 bases between. Repertoires were generated with immunoSEQ multiplex PCR, while TCRdb's copy carries only in-frame clones and drops some. Of over 8,000 clones listed, 76% are singletons. Treatment here: randomized to nivolumab then ipilimumab (arm A) or the reverse (arm B). None of the patients previously received DNA-damaging chemotherapy. PBMC sorting kept live CD3+CD8+ cells without CD19 or CD56. The sample in question was CD8+ T cells sorted from blood (inferred from file names), obtained from a patient given nivolumab and ipilimumab in sequence. This clonotype was obtained from a human donor with melanoma. This chain uses TRBV29-1 with TRBJ1-2; D possibly corresponds to TRBD1 (5 bases). This CDR3 reads CSVVRGDGYTF. For the CDR3, the DNA is TGCAGCGTTGTAAGGGGTGATGGCTACACCTTC.